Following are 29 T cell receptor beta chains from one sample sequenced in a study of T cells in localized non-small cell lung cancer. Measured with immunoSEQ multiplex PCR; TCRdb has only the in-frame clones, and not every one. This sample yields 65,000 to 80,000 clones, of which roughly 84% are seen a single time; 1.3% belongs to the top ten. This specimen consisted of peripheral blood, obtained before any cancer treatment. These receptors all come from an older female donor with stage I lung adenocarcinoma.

The CDR3 coding sequence is TGCGCCAGCAGTGAGTCTCTAGCGGGGATGGAGACCCAGTACTTC. It encodes CASSESLAGMETQYF. The chain carries TRBV10-1 and TRBJ2-5, with TRBD2 matching over 9 bases. This CDR3 is 15 amino acids long. Trimming at V came to 0 bases and at J to 5 bases, leaving 4 bases not matched to a gene. Germline-derived CDR1 and CDR2 are WNHNN and SYGVQD (reference sequence).

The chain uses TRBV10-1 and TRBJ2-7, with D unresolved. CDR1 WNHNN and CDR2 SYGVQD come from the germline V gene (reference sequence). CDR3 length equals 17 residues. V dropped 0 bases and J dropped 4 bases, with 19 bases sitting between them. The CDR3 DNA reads TGCGCCAGCAGTGAGTCGAGGCCTGAGCCGGTGAAGTACGAGCAGTACTTC. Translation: CASSESRPEPVKYEQYF.

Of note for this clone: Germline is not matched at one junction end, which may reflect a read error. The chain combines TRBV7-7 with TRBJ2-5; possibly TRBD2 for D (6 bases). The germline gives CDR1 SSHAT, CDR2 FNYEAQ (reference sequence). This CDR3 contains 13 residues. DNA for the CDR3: TGTGCTAGCAGCCTGGGACTTCGGGAGACCCAGTACTTC. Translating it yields CASSLGLRETQYF. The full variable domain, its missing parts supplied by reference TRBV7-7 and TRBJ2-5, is GAGVSQSPRYKVTKRGQDVTLRCDPISSHATLYWYQQALGQGPEFLTYFNYEAQPDKSGLPSDRFSAERPEGSISTLTIQRTEQRDSAMYRCASSLGLRETQYFGPGTRLLVL.

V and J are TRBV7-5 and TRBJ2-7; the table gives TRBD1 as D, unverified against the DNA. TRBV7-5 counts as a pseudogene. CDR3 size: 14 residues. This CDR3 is CVRSLGYRGYEQYF. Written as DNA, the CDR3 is TGTGTCAGAAGCTTAGGATACAGGGGCTACGAGCAGTACTTC.

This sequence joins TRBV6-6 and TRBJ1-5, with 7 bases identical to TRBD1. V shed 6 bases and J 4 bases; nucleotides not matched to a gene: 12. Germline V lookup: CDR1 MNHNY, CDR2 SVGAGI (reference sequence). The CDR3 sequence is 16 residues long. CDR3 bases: TGTGCCAGCAGCGGCTCGGGACAGTCACTTAATCAGCCCCAGCATTTT. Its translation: CASSGSGQSLNQPQHF.

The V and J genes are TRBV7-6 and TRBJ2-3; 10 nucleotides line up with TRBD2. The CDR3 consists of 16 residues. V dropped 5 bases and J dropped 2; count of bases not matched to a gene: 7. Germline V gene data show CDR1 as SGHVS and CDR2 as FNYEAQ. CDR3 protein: CASSPTSGVNTDTQYF. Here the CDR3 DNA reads TGTGCCAGCAGCCCAACTAGCGGGGTGAACACAGATACGCAGTATTTT.

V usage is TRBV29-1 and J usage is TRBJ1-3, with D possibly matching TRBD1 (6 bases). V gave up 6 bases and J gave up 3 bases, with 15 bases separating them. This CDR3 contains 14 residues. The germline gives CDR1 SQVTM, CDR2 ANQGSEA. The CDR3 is CSVSNRDIGNTIYF. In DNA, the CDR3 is TGCAGCGTCAGCAACCGGGACATTGGAAACACCATATATTTT.

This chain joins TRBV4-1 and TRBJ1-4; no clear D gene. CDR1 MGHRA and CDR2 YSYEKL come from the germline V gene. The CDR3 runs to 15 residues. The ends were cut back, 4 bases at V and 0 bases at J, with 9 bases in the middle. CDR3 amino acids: CASSPGIATNEKLFF. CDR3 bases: TGCGCCAGCAGCCCGGGGATTGCAACTAATGAAAAACTGTTTTTT.

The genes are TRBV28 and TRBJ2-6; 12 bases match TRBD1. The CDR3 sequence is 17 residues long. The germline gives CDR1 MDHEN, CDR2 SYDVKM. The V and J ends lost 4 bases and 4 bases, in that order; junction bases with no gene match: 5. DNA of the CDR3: TGTGCCAGCAGTTGGGACAGGGGGCAAAGAGGGGCCAACGTCCTGACTTTC. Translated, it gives CASSWDRGQRGANVLTF.

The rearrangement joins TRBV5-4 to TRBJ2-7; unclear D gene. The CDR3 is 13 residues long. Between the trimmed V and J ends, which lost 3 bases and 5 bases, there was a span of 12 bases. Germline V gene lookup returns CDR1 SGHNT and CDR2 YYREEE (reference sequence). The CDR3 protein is CASSSPWENEQYF. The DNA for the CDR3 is TGTGCCAGCAGCTCCCCCTGGGAAAACGAGCAGTACTTC.

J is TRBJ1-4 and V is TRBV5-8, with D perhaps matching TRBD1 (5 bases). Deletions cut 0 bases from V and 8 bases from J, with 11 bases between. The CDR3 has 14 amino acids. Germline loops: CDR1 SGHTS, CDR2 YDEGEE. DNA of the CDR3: TGTGCCAGCAGCTTGGAAGGGTGGGACGAAAAACTGTTTTTT. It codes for CASSLEGWDEKLFF.

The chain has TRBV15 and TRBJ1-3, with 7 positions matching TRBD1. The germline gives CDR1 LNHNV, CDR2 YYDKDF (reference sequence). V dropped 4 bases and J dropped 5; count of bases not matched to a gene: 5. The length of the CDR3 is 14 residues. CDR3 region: CATSKGAVRNTIYF. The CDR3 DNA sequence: TGTGCCACCAGCAAGGGGGCTGTCCGAAACACCATATATTTT.

The CDR3 nucleotides are TGTGCCAGCAGCGCAATTGGGGGGTGGGAGCTGTTTTTT. Amino acid sequence: CASSAIGGWELFF. V and J are TRBV7-2 and TRBJ2-2; perhaps TRBD2 as D (6 bases). CDR3 size: 13 residues. Germline assignment: CDR1 SGHTA and CDR2 FQGNSA. V lost 5 bases and J lost 9, with 13 bases in between.

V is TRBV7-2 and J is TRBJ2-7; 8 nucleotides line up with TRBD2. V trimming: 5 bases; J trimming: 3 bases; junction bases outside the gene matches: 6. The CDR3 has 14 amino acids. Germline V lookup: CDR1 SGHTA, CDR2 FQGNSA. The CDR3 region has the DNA TGTGCCAGCAGCCCCCAAGCGGGAGTCTACGAGCAGTACTTC. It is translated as CASSPQAGVYEQYF. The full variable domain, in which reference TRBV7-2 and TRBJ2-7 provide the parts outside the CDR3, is GAGVSQSPSNKVTEKGKDVELRCDPISGHTALYWYRQSLGQGLEFLIYFQGNSAPDKSGLPSDRFSAERTGGSVSTLTIQRTQQEDSAVYLCASSPQAGVYEQYFGPGTRLTVT.

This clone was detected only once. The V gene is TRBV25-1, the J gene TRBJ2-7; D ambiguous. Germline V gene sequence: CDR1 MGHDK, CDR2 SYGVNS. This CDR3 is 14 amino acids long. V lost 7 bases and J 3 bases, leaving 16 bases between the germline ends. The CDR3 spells CASNSGGRVYEQYF. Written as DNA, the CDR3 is TGTGCCAGCAATTCAGGTGGACGGGTCTACGAGCAGTACTTC.

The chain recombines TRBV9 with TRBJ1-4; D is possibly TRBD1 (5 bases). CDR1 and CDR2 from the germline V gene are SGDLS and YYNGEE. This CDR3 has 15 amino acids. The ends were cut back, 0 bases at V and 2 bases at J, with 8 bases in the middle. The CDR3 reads CASSVDEGTNEKLFF. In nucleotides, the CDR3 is TGTGCCAGCAGCGTAGATGAGGGGACTAATGAAAAACTGTTTTTT.

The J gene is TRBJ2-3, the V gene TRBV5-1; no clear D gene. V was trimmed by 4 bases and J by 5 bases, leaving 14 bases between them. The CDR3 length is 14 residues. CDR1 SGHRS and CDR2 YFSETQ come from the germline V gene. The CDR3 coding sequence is TGCGCCAGCAGCCGCGTCCAAACGGGAGATACGCAGTATTTT. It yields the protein CASSRVQTGDTQYF.

CDR3 DNA sequence: TGTGCCAGCAGGGGACAGGGGTTTGGCTACACCTTC. Amino acids: CASRGQGFGYTF. V and J are TRBV27 and TRBJ1-2, with TRBD1 matching over 10 bases. V was pared by 6 bases and J by 7 bases, with 2 bases of the junction left unmatched. From germline, CDR1 is MNHEY and CDR2 SMNVEV (reference sequence). The CDR3 extends over 12 amino acids.

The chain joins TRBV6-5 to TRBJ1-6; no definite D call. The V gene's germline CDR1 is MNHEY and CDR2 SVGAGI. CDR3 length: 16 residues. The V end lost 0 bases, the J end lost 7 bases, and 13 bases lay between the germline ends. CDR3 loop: CASSYSGRVVNSPLHF. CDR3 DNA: TGTGCCAGCAGTTACTCCGGACGGGTCGTGAATTCACCCCTCCACTTT.

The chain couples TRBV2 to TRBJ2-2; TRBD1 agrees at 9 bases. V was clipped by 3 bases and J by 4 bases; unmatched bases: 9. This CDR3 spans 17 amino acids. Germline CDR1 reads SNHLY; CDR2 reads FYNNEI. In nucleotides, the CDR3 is TGTGCCAGCAGTGATGGGGTCGGGACAGGGCGCACCGGGGAGCTGTTTTTT. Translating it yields CASSDGVGTGRTGELFF.

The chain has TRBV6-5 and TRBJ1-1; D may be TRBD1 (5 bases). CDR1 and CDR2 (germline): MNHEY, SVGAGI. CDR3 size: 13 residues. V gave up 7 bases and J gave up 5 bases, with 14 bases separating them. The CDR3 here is CASIGTYGTEAFF. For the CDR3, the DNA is TGTGCCAGCATTGGGACCTATGGAACTGAAGCTTTCTTT.

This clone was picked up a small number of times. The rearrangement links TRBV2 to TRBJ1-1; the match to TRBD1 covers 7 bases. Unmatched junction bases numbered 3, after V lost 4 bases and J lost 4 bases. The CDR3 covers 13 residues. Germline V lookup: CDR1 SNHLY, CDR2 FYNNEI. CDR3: CASSVNRGTEAFF. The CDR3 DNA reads TGTGCCAGCAGTGTCAACAGGGGCACTGAAGCTTTCTTT.

CDR3 DNA sequence: TGTGCCAGCAGTTTGGTCAGGGGGCAGAACGAGCAGTACTTC. This gives the protein CASSLVRGQNEQYF. The rearrangement joins TRBV28 to TRBJ2-7, with 8 bases matching TRBD1. Per the germline V gene, CDR1 is MDHEN and CDR2 is SYDVKM. This CDR3 contains 14 residues. V lost 3 bases and J lost 5; bases outside the gene matches: 6. Based on the CDR3 plus reference TRBV28 and TRBJ2-7, the full variable domain is DVKVTQSSRYLVKRTGEKVFLECVQDMDHENMFWYRQDPGLGLRLIYFSYDVKMKEKGDIPEGYSVSREKKERFSLILESASTNQTSMYLCASSLVRGQNEQYFGPGTRLTVT.

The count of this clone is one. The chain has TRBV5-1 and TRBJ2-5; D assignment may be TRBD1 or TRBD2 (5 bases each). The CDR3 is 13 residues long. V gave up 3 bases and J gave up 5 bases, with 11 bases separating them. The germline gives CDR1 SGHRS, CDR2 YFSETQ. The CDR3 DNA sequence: TGCGCCAGCAGCTCACGAGGGGCGGAGACCCAGTACTTC. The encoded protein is CASSSRGAETQYF. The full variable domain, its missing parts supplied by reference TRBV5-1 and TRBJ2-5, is KAGVTQTPRYLIKTRGQQVTLSCSPISGHRSVSWYQQTPGQGLQFLFEYFSETQRNKGNFPGRFSGRQFSNSRSEMNVSTLELGDSALYLCASSSRGAETQYFGPGTRLLVL.

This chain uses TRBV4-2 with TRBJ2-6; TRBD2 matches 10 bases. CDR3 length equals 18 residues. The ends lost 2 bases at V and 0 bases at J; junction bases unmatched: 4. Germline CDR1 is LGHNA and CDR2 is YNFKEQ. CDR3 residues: CASSQKRGGYSGANVLTF. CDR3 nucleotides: TGTGCCAGCAGCCAAAAGCGGGGGGGATACTCTGGGGCCAACGTCCTGACTTTC.

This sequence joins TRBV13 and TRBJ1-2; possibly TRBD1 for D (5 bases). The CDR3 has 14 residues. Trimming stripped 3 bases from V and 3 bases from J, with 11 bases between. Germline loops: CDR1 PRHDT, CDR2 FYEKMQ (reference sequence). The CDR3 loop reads CASSLGREYYGYTF. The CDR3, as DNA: TGTGCCAGCAGCTTGGGCAGGGAATACTATGGCTACACCTTC. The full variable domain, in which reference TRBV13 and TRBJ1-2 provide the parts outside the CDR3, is AAGVIQSPRHLIKEKRETATLKCYPIPRHDTVYWYQQGPGQDPQFLISFYEKMQSDKGSIPDRFSAQQFSDYHSELNMSSLELGDSALYFCASSLGREYYGYTFGSGTRLTVV.

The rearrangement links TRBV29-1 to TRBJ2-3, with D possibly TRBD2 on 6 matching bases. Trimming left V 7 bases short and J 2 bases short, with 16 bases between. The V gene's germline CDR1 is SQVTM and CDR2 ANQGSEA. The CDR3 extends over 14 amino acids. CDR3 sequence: CSARDSGHTDTQYF. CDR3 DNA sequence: TGCAGCGCCCGGGACTCAGGACACACAGATACGCAGTATTTT.

CDR3 protein: CASNNREYTIYF. DNA for the CDR3: TGTGCCAGCAACAACAGGGAGTACACCATATATTTT. The chain links TRBV28 to TRBJ1-3, with D possibly TRBD1 on 6 matching bases. With 7 bases removed from V and 8 bases from J, the gap between germline ends came to 12 bases. From germline, CDR1 is MDHEN and CDR2 SYDVKM. This CDR3 region has 12 residues.

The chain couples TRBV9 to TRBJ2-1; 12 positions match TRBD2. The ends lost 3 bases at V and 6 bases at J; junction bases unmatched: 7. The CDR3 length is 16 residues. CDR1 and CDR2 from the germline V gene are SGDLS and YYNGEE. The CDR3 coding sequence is TGTGCCAGCAGCGGGCCCGGGACTAGCGGGCTCAATGAGCAGTTCTTC. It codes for CASSGPGTSGLNEQFF.